A single TCR beta chain is shown here with its context. As yet, its antigen is unknown. The data are from a study of vaccination effects on CD4 cells after COVID-19. Overall study: All study participants received two doses of BNT162b2 or mRNA-1273 vaccine.

The length of the CDR3 is 15 residues. CDR1 and CDR2 (germline): ENHRY, SYGVKD. V gave up 6 bases and J gave up 2 bases, with 14 bases separating them. Assay used: immunoSEQ multiplex PCR; TCRdb lists only in-frame clones, some missing. Of 40,000 or so clones detected, approximately 72% appear once; the ten largest clones hold under 30%. The study, taken as a whole, reports: The study had few convalescent patients and no early post-infection timepoints.

Prior to sequencing, the ViraFEST assay stimulated PBMC with viral peptide pools, which expanded the antigen-specific CD4+ T cells. Isolation of CD4+ T cells took place after about 10 days of culture. The person acquired a PCR-confirmed SARS-CoV-2 infection between March and December 2020. PBMC were cultured at around 2 million per well with 10 IU/ml IL-2 and 9 to 10 ug/ml peptides. Replacing half the medium with IL-2 medium was done on days 3 and 7. The V gene is TRBV10-3, the J gene TRBJ2-1, with D perhaps matching TRBD1 (6 bases). The starting material was CD4+ T cells from PBMCs cultured with a peptide pool, obtained before COVID-19 vaccination. The receptor comes from a human donor who had a prior SARS-CoV-2 infection. The CDR3 sequence: CAISPARDTYNEQFF. The CDR3 DNA reads TGTGCCATCAGCCCCGCTCGGGACACCTACAATGAGCAGTTCTTC.